This TCR beta chain came from a study of early T cells in non-severe SARS-CoV-2 infection. Study overall: From unsorted whole blood, bulk RNA was sequenced, and the chains remained unpaired.

The germline gives CDR1 DFQATT, CDR2 SNEGSKA (reference sequence). The CDR3 is 15 residues long. The V gene end was trimmed by 7 bases and the J gene end by 7 bases; junction bases not matched to a gene: 19. This clonotype was picked up a small number of times. TCRdb called the 5' RACE reads again in MiXCR, with one record for every CDR3 protein. Of about 75,000 distinct CDR3 sequences in the sample, around 11% were seen once. The sequences come from whole blood, collected at baseline. The chain links TRBV20-1 to TRBJ2-7; 7 bases are a match to TRBD2. This sequence was found in an adult who was a healthcare worker with PCR-confirmed SARS-CoV-2 infection or an uninfected control (not recorded which). Here the CDR3 reads CSVRDLRTSGAEQYF. CDR3 DNA sequence: TGCAGTGTCAGGGATCTGCGGACTAGTGGGGCAGAGCAGTACTTC.